This TCR beta chain was sequenced during a study of T cell responses to AZD1222 COVID-19 vaccine. Study-wide points: Clonal diversity was possibly underestimated; the donors were predominantly white British and more often female.

The assay was immunoSEQ multiplex PCR, and TCRdb's table has in-frame clones only and misses some. This sample carries 84,000 or so clones, approximately 83% of them seen once, and the ten largest clones take approximately 8%. The germline V gene has CDR1 MNHEY and CDR2 SVGAGI. The CDR3 is 13 residues long. Trimming stripped 6 bases from V and 0 bases from J, with 7 bases between. In the case of this clone: Its cognate antigen is unknown.

This TCR derives from an adult in good health. J is TRBJ2-3 and V is TRBV6-5; D unresolved. Sequencing used peripheral blood, obtained on day 0 of AZD1222 vaccination. DNA for the CDR3: TGTGCCAGCAGCTACAGTAGCACAGATACGCAGTATTTT. It codes for CASSYSSTDTQYF.